This entry features one TCR beta chain sequence. Its antigen is currently unknown. The data were obtained in a study of cytomegalovirus exposure and HLA in healthy donors. Points from the study as a whole: A few CMV-associated chains proved CMV antigen-specific in vitro. Reports showed the classifier diagnosing cytomegalovirus status with high specificity and sensitivity.

CDR1 and CDR2 (germline): MGHDK, SYGVNS. The CDR3 is 14 residues long. V shed 2 bases and J shed 8 bases, with 12 bases lying between them. Clones were read by immunoSEQ multiplex PCR, and TCRdb kept only the in-frame ones, dropping some. This table has some 150,000 clones, roughly 89% appearing once. The donors were members of the validation cohort, which comprised around 110 subjects and was separate from the first cohort of several hundred subjects. The sample consisted of PBMCs. The clonotype originates from a woman between 18 and 29 years old in good health and CMV-seropositive. The rearrangement uses TRBV25-1 and TRBJ1-4; D gene ambiguous. This CDR3 reads CASSEGGVGEKLFF. CDR3 DNA sequence: TGTGCCAGCAGTGAAGGCGGGGTGGGCGAAAAACTGTTTTTT. Based on the CDR3 plus reference TRBV25-1 and TRBJ1-4, the full variable domain is EADIYQTPRYLVIGTGKKITLECSQTMGHDKMYWYQQDPGMELHLIHYSYGVNSTEKGDLSSESTVSRIRTEHFPLTLESARPSHTSQYLCASSEGGVGEKLFFGSGTQLSVL.